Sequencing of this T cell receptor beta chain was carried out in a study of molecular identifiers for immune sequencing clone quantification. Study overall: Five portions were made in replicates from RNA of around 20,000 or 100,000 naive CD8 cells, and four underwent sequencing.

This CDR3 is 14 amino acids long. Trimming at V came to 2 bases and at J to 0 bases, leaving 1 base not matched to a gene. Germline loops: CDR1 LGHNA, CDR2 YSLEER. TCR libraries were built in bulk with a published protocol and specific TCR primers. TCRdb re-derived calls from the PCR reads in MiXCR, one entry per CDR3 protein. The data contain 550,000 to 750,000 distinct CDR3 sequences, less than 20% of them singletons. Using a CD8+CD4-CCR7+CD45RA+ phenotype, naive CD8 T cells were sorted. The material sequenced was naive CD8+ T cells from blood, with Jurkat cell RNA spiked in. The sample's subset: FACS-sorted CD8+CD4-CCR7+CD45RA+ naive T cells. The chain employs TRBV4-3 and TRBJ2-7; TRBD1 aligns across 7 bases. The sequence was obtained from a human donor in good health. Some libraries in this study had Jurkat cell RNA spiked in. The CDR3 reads CASSQYRGSYEQYF. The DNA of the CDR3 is TGCGCCAGCAGCCAATACAGGGGCTCCTACGAGCAGTACTTC.